A selection of T cell receptor beta chains follows, all from one sample in a study of CD8 T cells in ankylosing spondylitis. TCRdb used MiXCR to reprocess the 5' RACE reads, holding one entry per CDR3 protein. The sample gives about 130,000 distinct CDR3 sequences, 12% to 15% of which show up once; around 3% is in the top ten. The sample consisted of blood, either unsorted or a sorted T cell fraction (not recorded which). The receptors here all came from a female donor with ankylosing spondylitis or in good health (not recorded which). Both conserved end residues are part of each CDR3. Fields, in order: CDR3 DNA, CDR3 protein, clone size, J gene, D gene, V gene. The D gene is left open where the match is weak. Clone sizes are given selectively: once, few, many, or a class where the clone is expanded.

TGTGCCAGCAGTTTATGGTCCCCCTACAATGAGCAGTTCTTC CASSLWSPYNEQFF many TRBJ2-1 - TRBV12-3/TRBV12-4
TGTGCCAGCAGCGCTAAGGGGTATGGCTACACCTTC CASSAKGYGYTF many TRBJ1-2 - TRBV27
TGTGCCAGCAGCAGTCTATACATCCGGGACAGGGCAGCGGAAGGGGAAAAACTGTTTTTT CASSSLYIRDRAAEGEKLFF few TRBJ1-4 TRBD1 TRBV11-1
TGTGCCAGCAGCGTGGGGACAGGAAAAAACATTCAGTACTTC CASSVGTGKNIQYF few TRBJ2-4 TRBD1 TRBV9
TGTGCCAGCAGTGAAGGGGTCCTAGCGGGAATCTATGAGCAGTTCTTC CASSEGVLAGIYEQFF few TRBJ2-1 TRBD2 TRBV2
TGTGCCAGCATTTCGACTAGCGGGTTTGGCGGGGAGCTGTTTTTT CASISTSGFGGELFF many TRBJ2-2 TRBD2 TRBV4-2
TGTGCCAGCAGTTTAGATGGTGGTGGGGCGGCACCCCTCCACTTT CASSLDGGGAAPLHF many TRBJ1-6 - TRBV12-3/TRBV12-4
TGTGCCAGCAGCTTCGGTGGGTTAAGTGAGCAGTACTTC CASSFGGLSEQYF few TRBJ2-7 - TRBV7-3
TGCAGTGCTAGAGGGGGAGAAAGGGATAGCAATCAGCCCCAGCATTTT CSARGGERDSNQPQHF - TRBJ1-5 - TRBV20-1
TGTGCCTGGAGTGTTTACACTAGCGATTTTCAACCTGGTGGGAATGAGCAGTTCTTC CAWSVYTSDFQPGGNEQFF - TRBJ2-1 TRBD2 TRBV30
TGTGCCAGCAGCCCCAAGACAGGGGGATATGGCTACACCTTC CASSPKTGGYGYTF few TRBJ1-2 TRBD1 TRBV11-3
TGTGCCAGCAGCCGGTCGGTGGTAGGTGCCGGGGAGCTGTTTTTT CASSRSVVGAGELFF - TRBJ2-2 - TRBV3-1
TGTGCCAGCTCACCTGCCACCGGGGAGCTGTTTTTT CASSPATGELFF - TRBJ2-2 - TRBV18
TGTGCCACCAGCGGTGGCGGGACGAAATCACCCCTCCACTTT CATSGGGTKSPLHF few TRBJ1-6 - TRBV15
TGCAGTGCTAGTGAACTCTCCTTTCATTTCTTT CSASELSFHFF many TRBJ1-1 - TRBV20-1
TGTGCCAGCAGGAGGACAGAGTACAATGAGCAGTTCTTC CASRRTEYNEQFF few TRBJ2-1 - TRBV7-2
TGTGCCAGCAGCTTAAACCCAGGGGGCCCCGAGCAGTACTTC CASSLNPGGPEQYF few TRBJ2-7 TRBD1 TRBV11-2
TGTGCCAGCAGCTTAGAAGTCCGATGGGGCAATGAGCAGTTCTTC CASSLEVRWGNEQFF few TRBJ2-1 - TRBV7-2
TGTGCCAGCAGCTTAAAGGGGGATTCACCCCTCCACTTT CASSLKGDSPLHF few TRBJ1-6 - TRBV7-2
TGCAGTGCCCCAGGGGGACCCCTAGCCAAAAACATTCAGTACTTC CSAPGGPLAKNIQYF many TRBJ2-4 TRBD1 TRBV20-1
TGCAGTGCTAGAGATGGCTGGAGCAATCAGCCCCAGCATTTT CSARDGWSNQPQHF many TRBJ1-5 - TRBV20-1
TGCAGCGGGGGGGGTATGAACACTGAAGCTTTCTTT CSGGGMNTEAFF - TRBJ1-1 - TRBV29-1
TGTGCCAGCACCTGGGGGCCTGGAAACACCATATATTTT CASTWGPGNTIYF - TRBJ1-3 - TRBV25-1
TGTGCCAGCAGTCGACAATCGAACACCGGGGAGCTGTTTTTT CASSRQSNTGELFF many TRBJ2-2 - TRBV4-2
TGTGCCATCAGCCCGGGGGAAAGGACCGAGCAGTACTTC CAISPGERTEQYF many TRBJ2-7 - TRBV10-3